Following are 14 T cell receptor beta chains from one sample sequenced in a study of regulatory T cells in long-lasting Graves disease. Time point given: newly diagnosed GD, antithyroid drugs for less than 3 months. The authors made the TCR library using RNA they extracted from PBMCs. Construction of the TCR beta libraries employed iRepertoire HTBI primers in conjunction with Arm-PCR of CDR3 regions. One entry per CDR3 protein, called by TCRdb with MiXCR from the multiplex PCR reads. The sample has 440,000 or so distinct CDR3 sequences; around 17% are singletons. These sequences were also reported in another study, on T cells in Graves' hyperthyroidism and ophthalmopathy.

This sample comprised peripheral blood mononuclear cells (PBMCs), obtained at new diagnosis, from a patient treated with antithyroid drugs. Receptors originate from a woman in her 30s with Graves disease.

The J gene is TRBJ2-7, the V gene TRBV6-1; perhaps TRBD2 as D (6 bases). The V gene lost 7 bases and the J gene lost 5 bases, with 12 bases spanning the gap. The CDR3 has 12 residues. The germline CDR1 and CDR2 sequences are MNHNS and SASEGT. The CDR3 sequence: CASKPEGHEQYF. The CDR3 nucleotides are TGTGCCAGCAAGCCGGAGGGCCACGAGCAGTACTTC.

Ten or more counts support this clonotype. The chain has TRBV12-3 or TRBV12-4 and TRBJ2-5; D uncertain. The CDR3 loop spans 15 amino acids. Trimming left V 7 bases short and J 2 bases short, with 17 bases between. CDR3 sequence reads: CASTSSGLVQETQYF. Written as DNA, the CDR3 is TGTGCCAGCACCTCCTCCGGCCTAGTACAAGAGACCCAGTACTTC.

In its sample, this clonotype was seen many times. The chain uses TRBV27 and TRBJ2-1; 11 nucleotides match TRBD2. The junction had 6 bases not matched to a gene; V was cut back by 6 bases and J by 8 bases. The CDR3 is 14 residues long. Germline V CDR1 and CDR2: MNHEY, SMNVEV (reference sequence). CDR3 coding DNA: TGTGCCAGCAGGCTAGCGGGAGGATGGGATGAGCAGTTCTTC. Protein product: CASRLAGGWDEQFF.

This clonotype was found a few times. This may stem from a read error, because a much larger clone lies one nucleotide away. The chain links TRBV12-3 or TRBV12-4 to TRBJ1-5; D unclear. The V end lost 3 bases, the J end lost 3 bases, and 3 bases lay between the germline ends. This CDR3 spans 12 amino acids. The CDR3 sequence: CASSFNNQPQHF. The CDR3 bases are TGTGCCAGCAGTTTTAACAATCAGCCCCAGCATTTT.

This clonotype was detected ten times or more. The chain has TRBV30 and TRBJ2-7; D is unresolved. CDR1 and CDR2 from the germline V gene are GTSNPN and SVGIG (reference sequence). With 2 bases removed from V and 2 bases from J, the gap between germline ends came to 7 bases. The CDR3 is 12 residues long. The CDR3 nucleotides read TGTGCCTGGAGTCCCGAACCCTACGAGCAGTACTTC. Translated: CAWSPEPYEQYF.

This clonotype has more than one count but fewer than ten. This chain connects TRBV30 to TRBJ2-7, with D unresolved. The CDR3 loop spans 14 amino acids. Germline V lookup: CDR1 GTSNPN, CDR2 SVGIG (reference sequence). Trimming took off 1 base at V and 6 bases at J, with 16 bases between the two ends. CDR3: CAWSGGRAVGEQYF. In DNA, the CDR3 is TGTGCCTGGAGTGGAGGTAGGGCTGTCGGCGAGCAGTACTTC.

This clonotype was counted between two and nine times. This sequence joins TRBV27 and TRBJ2-1; D ambiguous. The germline CDR1 and CDR2 sequences are MNHEY and SMNVEV (reference sequence). The CDR3 loop spans 15 amino acids. In DNA, the CDR3 is TGTGCTTCATACAAGACGTACGAGTCCTACAATGAGCAGTTCTTC. Translated: CASYKTYESYNEQFF.

This clonotype was observed many times. The V call is TRBV19, the J call TRBJ2-1; possible D gene TRBD2, 6 bases. V was cut by 5 bases and J by 1 base, with 15 bases left in between. CDR3 length: 16 amino acids. Germline V lookup: CDR1 LNHDA, CDR2 SQIVND (reference sequence). The CDR3, as DNA: TGTGCCAGTAGTTCGTGGTCTAGCGAATCCTACAATGAGCAGTTCTTC. Protein: CASSSWSSESYNEQFF.

This clonotype was seen many times. This sequence joins TRBV20-1 and TRBJ2-7; perhaps TRBD2 as D (5 bases). Germline values: CDR1 DFQATT, CDR2 SNEGSKA (reference sequence). CDR3 size: 13 residues. V gave up 1 base and J gave up 6 bases, with 13 bases separating them. CDR3 sequence reads: CSARGSSGSEQYF. The CDR3 DNA reads as TGCAGTGCTAGAGGTTCTTCGGGGTCCGAGCAGTACTTC.

This clonotype was picked up many times. The genes are TRBV25-1 and TRBJ2-5; no firm D call. Germline V gene data show CDR1 as MGHDK and CDR2 as SYGVNS. V shed 6 bases and J shed 1 base, with 9 bases lying between them. This CDR3 has 13 amino acids. CDR3 in amino acids: CASSRAVQETQYF. In DNA, the CDR3 is TGTGCCAGCAGCCGGGCAGTCCAAGAGACCCAGTACTTC.

This clonotype was counted a few times. This chain links TRBV7-9 with TRBJ1-1; 7 bases are shared with TRBD1. The J segment lost 1 base and the V segment lost 2 bases, leaving 4 bases of the junction unmatched. CDR3 length: 15 residues. Germline CDR1 and CDR2: SEHNR and FQNEAQ (reference sequence). CDR3 DNA: TGTGCCAGCAGCTTATATGGGACAGAGAACACTGAAGCTTTCTTT. It specifies CASSLYGTENTEAFF.

This chain joins TRBV6-1 and TRBJ2-3; tentative D call: TRBD2 (6 bases). There are 13 residues in the CDR3. Trimming removed 6 bases from V and 7 bases from J, with 14 bases in between. Germline CDR1 is MNHNS and CDR2 is SASEGT. The CDR3 region has the DNA TGTGCCAGCAGGGCGGGATCCCTTTATACGCAGTATTTT. Translation gives CASRAGSLYTQYF.

This clonotype has at least ten counts. The CDR3 loop is CATSETDLYGYTF. The DNA of the CDR3 is TGTGCCACCAGTGAAACGGACCTCTATGGCTACACCTTC. The chain recombines TRBV24-1 with TRBJ1-2; no clear D gene. In germline, CDR1 is KGHDR, CDR2 SFDVKD. Between the trimmed V and J ends, which lost 4 bases and 4 bases, there was a span of 9 bases. The CDR3 runs 13 residues.

About this clonotype: Relative to the germline gene, one junction end is altered; a read error may explain this. The chain combines TRBV27 with TRBJ1-5; D might be TRBD1 (5 bases). The CDR3 runs to 17 residues. Per germline, CDR1 MNHEY and CDR2 SMNVEV (reference sequence). CDR3 in amino acids: CASSTETGRQSSQPQHF. The CDR3 bases are TGTGCCAGCAGTACAGAAACGGGACGGCAAAGCAGTCAGCCCCAGCATTTT.